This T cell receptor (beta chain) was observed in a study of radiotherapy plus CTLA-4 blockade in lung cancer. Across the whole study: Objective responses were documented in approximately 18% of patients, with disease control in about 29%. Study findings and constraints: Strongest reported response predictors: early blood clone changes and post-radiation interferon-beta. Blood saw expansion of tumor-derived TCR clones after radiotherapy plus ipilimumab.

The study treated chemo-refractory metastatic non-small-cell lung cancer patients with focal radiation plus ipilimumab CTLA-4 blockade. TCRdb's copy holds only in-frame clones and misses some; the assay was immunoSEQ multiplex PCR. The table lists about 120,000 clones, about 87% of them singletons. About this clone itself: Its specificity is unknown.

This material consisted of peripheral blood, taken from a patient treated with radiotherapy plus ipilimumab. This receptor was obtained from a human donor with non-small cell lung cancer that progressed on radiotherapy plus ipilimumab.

CDR3 residues: CASSLVREGREETQYF. Here the CDR3 DNA reads TGTGCCAGCAGCTTGGTGCGGGAGGGCCGGGAGGAGACCCAGTACTTC. The gene calls are TRBV5-6 and TRBJ2-5, with TRBD2 identical over 9 bases. V lost 0 bases to trimming and J lost 5 bases; unmatched junction nucleotides: 8. CDR3 length: 16 residues. Germline-derived CDR1 and CDR2 are SGHDT and YYEEEE.